The 32 T cell receptor beta chains below come from one sample, sequenced in a study of regulatory T cells in long-lasting Graves disease. Construction of the TCR beta libraries employed iRepertoire HTBI primers in conjunction with Arm-PCR of CDR3 regions. Each CDR3 protein is one row after TCRdb ran MiXCR on the multiplex PCR reads. This sample has 250,000 or so distinct CDR3 sequences, with roughly 21% found just once. The time point is: newly diagnosed GD, antithyroid drugs for less than 3 months. Extracted PBMC RNA gave rise to the TCR library. This material consisted of peripheral blood mononuclear cells (PBMCs), taken at new diagnosis, from a patient treated with antithyroid drugs. The receptors were sampled from a female donor with Graves disease.

The chain employs TRBV5-6 and TRBJ2-3; the match to TRBD2 covers 10 bases. This CDR3 comprises 18 residues. Germline V gene lookup returns CDR1 SGHDT and CDR2 YYEEEE. The V segment lost 4 bases and the J segment 3 bases; nucleotides outside the gene matches: 14. The CDR3 DNA follows: TGTGCCAGCAGCGCGGGGCTAGCGGGAGTGGCTAGTACAGATACGCAGTATTTT. Translating gives CASSAGLAGVASTDTQYF.

This clonotype was counted at least ten times. The V call is TRBV12-3 or TRBV12-4, the J call TRBJ2-1; no firm D call. This CDR3 is 14 amino acids long. V was clipped by 3 bases and J by 8 bases, with 14 bases between them. CDR3 in amino acids: CASSLVFRLDEQFF. In DNA form, the CDR3 reads TGTGCCAGCAGTTTGGTTTTTAGGCTGGATGAGCAGTTCTTC.

This rearrangement joins TRBV4-2 to TRBJ1-2; D gene uncertain. The germline V gene encodes CDR1 LGHNA and CDR2 YNFKEQ. With 0 bases removed from V and 5 bases from J, the gap between germline ends came to 13 bases. The CDR3 has 15 amino acids. The chain's CDR3 is CASSQDPRNPYGYTF. The CDR3 nucleotides are TGTGCCAGCAGCCAAGATCCGAGGAACCCGTATGGCTACACCTTC.

This clonotype was recorded many times. The J gene is TRBJ2-7, the V gene TRBV20-1; 9 bases match TRBD1. Germline CDR1 is DFQATT and CDR2 is SNEGSKA (reference sequence). Trimming took 6 bases from V and 4 from J; bases not matched to a gene: 1. This CDR3 is 11 amino acids long. This chain's CDR3 is CSADRGYEQYF. The CDR3 coding sequence is TGCAGTGCCGACAGGGGGTACGAGCAGTACTTC.

This clonotype appeared many times. The CDR3 does not close with the conserved phenylalanine or tryptophan, likely indicating a read error. The chain couples TRBV20-1 to TRBJ2-1; 11 nucleotides align to TRBD2. The CDR3 covers 15 residues. V lost 0 bases, J lost 6 bases, and 4 bases stayed unmatched. Per the germline V gene, CDR1 is DFQATT and CDR2 is SNEGSKA (reference sequence). The CDR3 nucleotides are TGCAGTGCTAGAGATCTACTAGCGGGAGTCAATGAGCAGTTCCTC. Translated, it gives CSARDLLAGVNEQFL.

This clonotype was observed at least ten times. The gene calls are TRBV7-2 and TRBJ2-7; D unresolved. The CDR3 has 14 amino acids. Germline V gene data show CDR1 as SGHTA and CDR2 as FQGNSA. V dropped 2 bases and J dropped 0 bases, with 8 bases sitting between them. The chain's CDR3 is CASSLYLSSYEQYF. CDR3 in DNA: TGTGCCAGCAGCTTATACCTGTCCTCCTACGAGCAGTACTTC.

This clonotype appeared many times. V usage is TRBV12-3 or TRBV12-4 and J usage is TRBJ1-1; D unresolved. The V gene lost 5 bases and the J gene lost 11 bases, with 18 bases spanning the gap. The CDR3 sequence is 13 residues long. CDR3 loop: CASSLDTLPFAFF. The CDR3 coding sequence is TGTGCCAGCAGTCTGGATACCCTCCCTTTTGCTTTCTTT.

This clonotype was seen repeatedly, ten times or more. V gene TRBV20-1 combines with J gene TRBJ2-1; 12 bases agree with TRBD2. Looked up from germline, CDR1 is DFQATT and CDR2 is SNEGSKA (reference sequence). The CDR3 runs 11 residues. V gave up 5 bases and J gave up 12 bases; unmatched junction bases: 2. Here the CDR3 reads CSAATSGRQFF. The CDR3 DNA sequence: TGCAGTGCTGCGACTAGCGGGAGGCAGTTCTTC.

Many counts were recorded for this clonotype. This chain connects TRBV28 to TRBJ2-7; 8 positions match TRBD1. The length of the CDR3 is 10 residues. Germline V gives CDR1 MDHEN, CDR2 SYDVKM. V was pared by 9 bases and J by 6 bases, with 1 base of the junction left unmatched. The CDR3 loop is CASGQGEQYF. DNA for the CDR3: TGTGCCAGTGGACAGGGCGAGCAGTACTTC.

Concerning this clonotype: With a far larger clone one base away, a read error is the likely cause. The chain joins TRBV27 to TRBJ2-3; TRBD1 matches 12 bases. The CDR3 extends over 17 amino acids. V dropped 10 bases and J dropped 3; count of bases not matched to a gene: 14. CDR1 and CDR2 from the germline V gene are MNHEY and SMNVEV (reference sequence). CDR3 coding DNA: TGTGCCACCAGATCAAGGGACAGGGGGCTGTGGACAGATACGCAGTATTTT. Amino acid sequence: CATRSRDRGLWTDTQYF.

This clonotype was found many times. The V call is TRBV10-3, the J call TRBJ1-1; D uncertain. Between the trimmed V and J ends, which lost 4 bases and 3 bases, there was a span of 9 bases. This CDR3 has 13 residues. The germline V gene encodes CDR1 ENHRY and CDR2 SYGVKD. CDR3 in amino acids: CAISGDGYTEAFF. For the CDR3, the DNA is TGTGCCATCAGTGGAGACGGTTACACTGAAGCTTTCTTT.

This clonotype has ten or more counts. J is TRBJ2-1 and V is TRBV7-6; the D gene is possibly TRBD2 (6 bases). Trimming removed 1 base from V and 9 bases from J, with 19 bases in between. The CDR3 is 16 residues long. Per germline, CDR1 SGHVS and CDR2 FNYEAQ. DNA for the CDR3: TGTGCCAGCAGCTTAGGGTCGTCTAGCGAGAGGAGTGAGCAGTTCTTC. Translation: CASSLGSSSERSEQFF. Supplemented by reference TRBV7-6 and TRBJ2-1, the full variable domain reads GAGVSQSPRYKVTKRGQDVALRCDPISGHVSLYWYRQALGQGPEFLTYFNYEAQQDKSGLPNDRFSAERPEGSISTLTIQRTEQRDSAMYRCASSLGSSSERSEQFFGPGTRLTVL.

This clonotype was seen many times. V is TRBV5-1 and J is TRBJ2-2, with 9 bases lining up with TRBD1. The CDR3 covers 17 residues. The germline V gene has CDR1 SGHRS and CDR2 YFSETQ. The J segment lost 3 bases and the V segment lost 0 bases, leaving 6 bases of the junction unmatched. Here the CDR3 reads CASSLALQGADTGELFF. Written as DNA, the CDR3 is TGCGCCAGCAGCTTGGCCTTACAGGGGGCGGACACCGGGGAGCTGTTTTTT.

This clonotype showed up just a few times. Given a much more abundant clone one base away, this may be a read error. The V call is TRBV12-3 or TRBV12-4, the J call TRBJ1-5; perhaps TRBD1 as D (5 bases). The CDR3 covers 16 residues. Deletions cut 7 bases from V and 2 bases from J, with 18 bases between. The CDR3 sequence: CASNPRQIGGNQPQHF. CDR3 bases: TGTGCCAGCAACCCTCGCCAGATAGGGGGCAATCAGCCCCAGCATTTT.

This clonotype was seen many times. The V gene is TRBV6-2 or TRBV6-3, the J gene TRBJ2-7, with D possibly being TRBD1 (5 bases). CDR3 size: 14 residues. Per germline, CDR1 MNHEY and CDR2 SVGEGT. V was shortened by 2 bases and J by 4 bases, with 12 bases between the two germline ends. Here the CDR3 DNA reads TGTGCCAGCAGTTACAGGTCCAGGGTATACGAGCAGTACTTC. Amino acids: CASSYRSRVYEQYF.

This clonotype was seen repeatedly, ten times or more. The chain is built from TRBV10-1 and TRBJ1-1; a weak D match, TRBD1 (5 bases). Trimming removed 2 bases at V and 3 bases at J, with 7 bases between. The CDR3 is 13 residues long. From germline, CDR1 is WNHNN and CDR2 SYGVQD (reference sequence). The CDR3 bases are TGCGCCAGCAGTGAGGACAGCTACACTGAAGCTTTCTTT. It is translated as CASSEDSYTEAFF.

V usage is TRBV4-3 and J usage is TRBJ2-1; D remains unclear. Germline assignment: CDR1 LGHNA and CDR2 YSLEER. The V end lost 4 bases, the J end lost 4 bases, and 17 bases lay between the germline ends. This CDR3 region has 16 residues. The CDR3 DNA follows: TGCGCCAGCAGCCTCCAGAGAAGGTCGGTATACAATGAGCAGTTCTTC. Its translation: CASSLQRRSVYNEQFF.

This clonotype was observed a few times. J is TRBJ2-1 and V is TRBV19; weak D call: TRBD1 (6 bases). Trimming took 3 bases from V and 0 from J, leaving 9 bases between them. Germline V gives CDR1 LNHDA, CDR2 SQIVND (reference sequence). CDR3 size: 15 residues. CDR3 in amino acids: CASSIGQTSYNEQFF. CDR3 DNA sequence: TGTGCCAGTAGTATTGGACAGACCTCCTACAATGAGCAGTTCTTC.

V usage is TRBV10-3 and J usage is TRBJ2-1, with 7 bases lining up with TRBD1. With the DNA end fitting TRBJ2-5 better, the J assignment may be wrong. CDR1 and CDR2 from the germline V gene are ENHRY and SYGVKD. This CDR3 has 15 residues. CDR3 loop: CAISGFDRDVKTQYF. The CDR3 DNA reads TGTGCCATCAGTGGTTTTGACAGGGACGTGAAGACCCAGTACTTC.

The V and J genes are TRBV19 and TRBJ2-7; 7 bases map to TRBD2. This CDR3 region has 16 residues. Per the germline V gene, CDR1 is LNHDA and CDR2 is SQIVND (reference sequence). V dropped 3 bases and J dropped 4; count of bases not matched to a gene: 12. In nucleotides, the CDR3 is TGTGCCAGTAGTATTGGGTCGGGGGAGGGCCGGTACGAGCAGTACTTC. Its protein is CASSIGSGEGRYEQYF.

This clonotype was seen more than once but under ten times. This likely reflects a read error, since a far larger clone is one base away. The rearrangement joins TRBV2 to TRBJ2-3; TRBD1 matches 7 bases. The J call may be wrong; the DNA end is better matched by TRBJ2-7. The CDR3 has 15 amino acids. Germline values: CDR1 SNHLY, CDR2 FYNNEI. In nucleotides, the CDR3 is TGTGGCAGCAGTAGGGACAGCCAAAGTACCTACGAGCAGTACTTC. This gives the protein CGSSRDSQSTYEQYF.

The chain is built from TRBV30 and TRBJ2-5, with 9 bases lining up with TRBD1. The germline V gene encodes CDR1 GTSNPN and CDR2 SVGIG (reference sequence). With V trimmed by 2 bases and J by 2 bases, 6 bases remained unmatched. The CDR3 is 15 residues long. In DNA, the CDR3 is TGTGCCTGGAGTCCGGGACAGGGCCTGCAAGAGACCCAGTACTTC. This encodes CAWSPGQGLQETQYF.

This clonotype was found many times. This sequence joins TRBV28 and TRBJ2-2; the match to TRBD1 covers 10 bases. V lost 8 bases to trimming and J lost 6 bases; unmatched junction nucleotides: 21. Germline lookup yields CDR1 MDHEN and CDR2 SYDVKM. This CDR3 has 19 residues. The CDR3 DNA sequence: TGTGCCAGCGGCTCCCCCTGGGACAGGGGAGAGTCGGGCGCCGGGGAGCTGTTTTTT. This codes for CASGSPWDRGESGAGELFF.

This clonotype was picked up many times. The V and J genes are TRBV20-1 and TRBJ1-3; a possible D gene is TRBD1 (5 bases). CDR3 length: 11 amino acids. The V end lost 6 bases, the J end lost 8 bases, and 11 bases lay between the germline ends. The germline gives CDR1 DFQATT, CDR2 SNEGSKA (reference sequence). CDR3 nucleotides: TGCAGTGCCATCAGGGCGGACACCATATATTTT. Translating it yields CSAIRADTIYF.

This clonotype came up many times. This chain uses TRBV5-1 with TRBJ2-3; D is unclear. From germline, CDR1 is SGHRS and CDR2 YFSETQ. The CDR3 covers 16 residues. V was pared by 0 bases and J by 2 bases, with 13 bases between. The CDR3 nucleotides are TGCGCCAGCAGCTTGGGGACGAATAAGAACACAGATACGCAGTATTTT. This gives the protein CASSLGTNKNTDTQYF.

This clonotype was seen ten or more times. This chain connects TRBV4-2 to TRBJ1-5; D not resolved. Germline V gene data show CDR1 as LGHNA and CDR2 as YNFKEQ. The V end lost 5 bases, the J end lost 5 bases, and 7 bases lay between the germline ends. The CDR3 has 12 residues. The CDR3 coding sequence is TGTGCCAGCAGCGGCGGAGATCAGCCCCAGCATTTT. This gives the protein CASSGGDQPQHF.

This clonotype was counted only a few times. Lacking the conserved final phenylalanine or tryptophan, this CDR3 likely reflects a read error. The rearrangement uses TRBV7-3 and TRBJ2-1; maybe TRBD2 (6 bases). The germline V and J ends were trimmed by 5 bases and 7 bases, with 12 bases remaining between them. The CDR3 length is 13 residues. Germline CDR1 SGHTA, CDR2 FQGTGA. The CDR3 reads CASSPLSGNEQFL. The DNA of the CDR3 is TGTGCCAGCAGCCCCCTAAGCGGGAATGAGCAGTTCCTC.

The rearrangement uses TRBV6-2 or TRBV6-3 and TRBJ1-2; 9 bases map to TRBD1. This CDR3 has 14 residues. Germline CDR1 MNHEY, CDR2 SVGEGT. The J segment lost 6 bases and the V segment lost 6 bases, leaving 8 bases of the junction unmatched. In DNA form, the CDR3 reads TGTGCCAGCAGGGATACAGGGGGCGAGAATGGCTACACCTTC. Its translation is CASRDTGGENGYTF.

This clonotype was counted at least ten times. The chain uses TRBV5-5 and TRBJ2-5; D unresolved. The CDR3 covers 12 residues. Per the germline V gene, CDR1 is SGHKS and CDR2 is YYEKEE (reference sequence). The ends were cut back, 1 base at V and 4 bases at J, with 5 bases in the middle. CDR3: CASSLTVETQYF. CDR3 in DNA: TGTGCCAGCAGCTTGACGGTAGAGACCCAGTACTTC.

This clonotype has ten or more counts. The rearrangement joins TRBV7-3 to TRBJ1-2; D might be TRBD1 (5 bases). CDR1 SGHTA and CDR2 FQGTGA come from the germline V gene. The V end lost 5 bases, the J end lost 6 bases, and 16 bases lay between the germline ends. The CDR3 consists of 14 residues. The DNA of the CDR3 is TGTGCCAGCAGCAAAACGGGGACCTCGAATGGCTACACCTTC. Translated: CASSKTGTSNGYTF.

This clonotype appeared many times. This chain uses TRBV6-2 or TRBV6-3 with TRBJ1-2, with D perhaps TRBD1 (5 bases). Germline CDR1 is MNHEY and CDR2 is SVGEGT. The CDR3 has 13 amino acids. Trimming removed 5 bases from V and 7 bases from J, with 14 bases in between. CDR3 sequence reads: CASSQDSKAGYTF. DNA for the CDR3: TGTGCCAGCAGTCAAGACAGCAAGGCTGGCTACACCTTC.

This clonotype appeared many times. CDR3 sequence reads: CASSRNLAGGNEQFF. The CDR3 DNA reads as TGTGCCAGCAGCAGAAACCTAGCGGGAGGAAACGAGCAGTTCTTC. This chain uses TRBV7-6 with TRBJ2-1; 11 positions match TRBD2. Losses at the gene ends were 5 bases for V and 10 bases for J; bases not matched to a gene: 10. Looked up from germline, CDR1 is SGHVS and CDR2 is FNYEAQ. The CDR3 spans 15 residues.